This passage covers 27 T cell receptor beta chains from one sample sequenced in a study of blood T cell repertoires in COVID-19. Measured with immunoSEQ multiplex PCR; TCRdb has only the in-frame clones, and not every one. The profile shows 90,000 or so clones, approximately 83% of them singletons. The specimen sequenced was peripheral blood. The receptors derive from a man in his sixties with acute or convalescent COVID-19.

V is TRBV7-3 and J is TRBJ1-1, with D hard to call. V was pared by 3 bases and J by 1 base, with 6 bases between. This CDR3 contains 13 residues. From germline, CDR1 is SGHTA and CDR2 FQGTGA. CDR3: CASSFSGNTEAFF. The CDR3 coding sequence is TGTGCCAGCAGCTTTTCGGGGAACACTGAAGCTTTCTTT.

The chain combines TRBV12-3 or TRBV12-4 with TRBJ2-5, with TRBD1 identical over 7 bases. The CDR3 runs to 11 residues. V shed 7 bases and J 4 bases; nucleotides not matched to a gene: 0. The CDR3 bases are TGTGCCAGCACAGGGGGAGAGACCCAGTACTTC. This encodes CASTGGETQYF.

This chain uses TRBV5-1 with TRBJ1-1; the D is unclear. Trimming shortened V by 0 bases and J by 4 bases, and 10 bases separated the two germline ends. The CDR3 is 14 residues long. Germline CDR1 SGHRS, CDR2 YFSETQ. In nucleotides, the CDR3 is TGCGCCAGCAGCTTGGACGGCAGGCGCACTGAAGCTTTCTTT. Translating it yields CASSLDGRRTEAFF.

The chain employs TRBV24-1 and TRBJ2-7; 10 bases line up with TRBD2. The CDR3 runs 14 residues. The germline gives CDR1 KGHDR, CDR2 SFDVKD. The ends lost 9 bases at V and 0 bases at J; junction bases unmatched: 4. The CDR3 nucleotides read TGTGCCACCGCCGGACTAGCGGACTCCTACGAGCAGTACTTC. This translates into CATAGLADSYEQYF.

The CDR3 DNA reads as TGTGCCAGCAGCCAAGGTGGCAGTCGTCACGAGCAGTACTTC. Its translation is CASSQGGSRHEQYF. The chain links TRBV3-1 (or the pseudogene TRBV3-2) to TRBJ2-7; D is unclear. There are 14 residues in the CDR3. Germline CDR1 and CDR2: LGHDT and YNNKEL (reference sequence). Trimming took off 1 base at V and 5 bases at J, with 12 bases between the two ends.

V usage is TRBV6-6 and J usage is TRBJ2-3, with TRBD2 matching 8 bases. Germline-derived CDR1 and CDR2 are MNHNY and SVGAGI (reference sequence). J lost 4 bases, V lost 5 bases, and 11 bases had no gene match. The CDR3 is 16 amino acids. The CDR3 loop is CASSQPRLARADTQYF. The CDR3 region has the DNA TGTGCCAGCAGTCAGCCCAGACTAGCGAGGGCAGATACGCAGTATTTT.

This chain connects TRBV24-1 to TRBJ2-5; D possibly corresponds to TRBD1 (6 bases). This CDR3 comprises 16 residues. Trimming took off 3 bases at V and 2 bases at J, with 15 bases between the two ends. CDR1 is KGHDR and CDR2 is SFDVKD in the germline V gene. CDR3: CATSDQTGSGQETQYF. The CDR3 region has the DNA TGTGCCACCAGTGATCAGACAGGTAGTGGTCAAGAGACCCAGTACTTC.

The chain recombines TRBV19 with TRBJ1-6, with 9 bases that match TRBD1. The CDR3 runs to 13 residues. After removal of 10 bases from V and 8 bases from J, the junction contained 6 bases not matched to a gene. Looked up from germline, CDR1 is LNHDA and CDR2 is SQIVND (reference sequence). For the CDR3, the DNA is TGTGCCACGACCGGGACAGGGTATTCACCCCTCCACTTT. Translating gives CATTGTGYSPLHF. The variable domain in full, with the rest retrieved from reference TRBV19 and TRBJ1-6, is DGGITQSPKYLFRKEGQNVTLSCEQNLNHDAMYWYRQDPGQGLRLIYYSQIVNDFQKGDIAEGYSVSREKKESFPLTVTSAQKNPTAFYLCATTGTGYSPLHFGNGTRLTVT.

The genes are TRBV3-1 (or the pseudogene TRBV3-2) and TRBJ2-2; D not resolved. CDR3 size: 15 residues. Deletions cut 0 bases from V and 3 bases from J, with 8 bases between. Germline CDR1 reads LGHDT; CDR2 reads YNNKEL (reference sequence). The DNA for the CDR3 is TGTGCCAGCAGCCAAGATCAAAAGCACACCGGGGAGCTGTTTTTT. As protein: CASSQDQKHTGELFF.

The chain couples TRBV6-5 to TRBJ2-2; D perhaps matches TRBD2 (6 bases). The CDR3 is 13 residues long. The germline CDR1 and CDR2 sequences are MNHEY and SVGAGI. V lost 6 bases and J 4 bases, leaving 9 bases between the germline ends. The CDR3 DNA reads TGTGCCAGCAGCATTAGCGGCACCGGGGAGCTGTTTTTT. Its protein product is CASSISGTGELFF.

The gene calls are TRBV2 and TRBJ2-5; 7 bases line up with TRBD2. Germline V gene lookup returns CDR1 SNHLY and CDR2 FYNNEI. Unmatched junction bases numbered 2, after V lost 4 bases and J lost 3 bases. This CDR3 has 13 residues. The CDR3 spells CASSGTSKETQYF. CDR3 DNA sequence: TGTGCCAGCAGTGGGACTAGTAAAGAGACCCAGTACTTC.

This sequence joins TRBV30 and TRBJ2-1; TRBD1 matches at 8 bases. The germline V gene has CDR1 GTSNPN and CDR2 SVGIG (reference sequence). The trim removed 4 bases at V and 6 bases at J, leaving 11 bases unmatched. The CDR3 length is 15 residues. CDR3 DNA sequence: TGTGCCTGGAACCGCAGGGGGCCTCGGACCAATGAGCAGTTCTTC. The encoded protein is CAWNRRGPRTNEQFF.

The chain has TRBV7-2 and TRBJ1-4; tentative D call: TRBD1 (6 bases). Germline CDR1 is SGHTA and CDR2 is FQGNSA. Trimming removed 1 base from V and 5 bases from J, with 14 bases in between. The CDR3 runs to 16 residues. This CDR3 is CASSLGSTGLNEKLFF. DNA of the CDR3: TGTGCCAGCAGCTTAGGTTCGACAGGATTAAATGAAAAACTGTTTTTT. Full variable domain (outside the CDR3, taken from reference TRBV7-2 and TRBJ1-4): GAGVSQSPSNKVTEKGKDVELRCDPISGHTALYWYRQSLGQGLEFLIYFQGNSAPDKSGLPSDRFSAERTGGSVSTLTIQRTQQEDSAVYLCASSLGSTGLNEKLFFGSGTQLSVL.

V is TRBV30 and J is TRBJ1-2, with 7 bases matching TRBD1. CDR1 and CDR2 (germline): GTSNPN, SVGIG (reference sequence). The CDR3 extends over 13 amino acids. The J segment lost 7 bases and the V segment lost 1 base, leaving 6 bases of the junction unmatched. CDR3 sequence reads: CAWSASTGPGYTF. The CDR3 region has the DNA TGTGCCTGGAGTGCATCGACAGGGCCTGGCTACACCTTC.

The V gene is TRBV6-6, the J gene TRBJ1-4; 7 bases align to TRBD1. Germline V CDR1 and CDR2: MNHNY, SVGAGI (reference sequence). This CDR3 contains 14 residues. Trimming took 6 bases from V and 3 from J; bases not matched to a gene: 4. Written as DNA, the CDR3 is TGTGCCAGCAGACAGGGGTGGGCTAATGAAAAACTGTTTTTT. It codes for CASRQGWANEKLFF.

The V and J genes are TRBV6-5 and TRBJ2-1, with 7 bases matching TRBD2. The CDR3 loop spans 14 amino acids. Germline CDR1 and CDR2: MNHEY and SVGAGI. V trimming: 6 bases; J trimming: 4 bases; junction bases outside the gene matches: 6. In nucleotides, the CDR3 is TGTGCCAGCAGCGAGGGGCGGGAGTACAATGAGCAGTTCTTC. This translates into CASSEGREYNEQFF.

V and J are TRBV12-3 or TRBV12-4 and TRBJ1-2, with D possibly being TRBD1 (6 bases). This CDR3 spans 13 amino acids. With 2 bases removed from V and 5 bases from J, the gap between germline ends came to 9 bases. Here the CDR3 reads CASSLYGQYGYTF. The CDR3 DNA sequence: TGTGCCAGCAGTTTATACGGACAGTATGGCTACACCTTC.

This clone was counted a few times. V is TRBV5-5 and J is TRBJ2-3, with D uncertain. V was pared by 0 bases and J by 0 bases, with 8 bases between. The CDR3 runs to 15 residues. CDR1 and CDR2 from the germline V gene are SGHKS and YYEKEE (reference sequence). The CDR3 coding sequence is TGTGCCAGCAGCTTGGTAGAAAGAAGCACAGATACGCAGTATTTT. Translation: CASSLVERSTDTQYF.

This clone is a singleton in its sample. The V and J genes are TRBV19 and TRBJ2-5; 12 nucleotides match TRBD1. V shed 5 bases and J 4 bases; nucleotides not matched to a gene: 8. From germline, CDR1 is LNHDA and CDR2 SQIVND (reference sequence). CDR3 size: 16 residues. In DNA, the CDR3 is TGTGCCAGTAGTCCCGGGACAGGGGGCCGAGGAGAGACCCAGTACTTC. Its translation is CASSPGTGGRGETQYF.

This clone occurred once. The rearrangement uses TRBV30 and TRBJ2-2; possible D gene TRBD2, 7 bases. The germline gives CDR1 GTSNPN, CDR2 SVGIG (reference sequence). V was cut by 2 bases and J by 5 bases, with 12 bases left in between. The CDR3 contains 14 residues. The CDR3 sequence is CAWSTGGGTGELFF. The CDR3 DNA sequence: TGTGCCTGGAGTACGGGGGGCGGGACCGGGGAGCTGTTTTTT. The variable domain in full, completed from reference TRBV30 and TRBJ2-2, reads SQTIHQWPATLVQPVGSPLSLECTVEGTSNPNLYWYRQAAGRGLQLLFYSVGIGQISSEVPQNLSASRPQDRQFILSSKKLLLSDSGFYLCAWSTGGGTGELFFGEGSRLTVL.

The chain combines TRBV7-2 with TRBJ2-7, with D unresolved. Between the trimmed V and J ends, which lost 4 bases and 0 bases, there was a span of 4 bases. This CDR3 region has 12 residues. Germline V lookup: CDR1 SGHTA, CDR2 FQGNSA. Here the CDR3 reads CASSSLSYEQYF. In DNA, the CDR3 is TGTGCCAGCAGCTCCCTCTCCTACGAGCAGTACTTC.

Written as DNA, the CDR3 is TGTGCCATCAGTTCCCCTGAGCAGCGGGGCTACGAGCAGTACTTC. Residues: CAISSPEQRGYEQYF. The gene calls are TRBV10-3 and TRBJ2-7, with 7 nucleotides matching TRBD2. Germline V gives CDR1 ENHRY, CDR2 SYGVKD. The V gene end was trimmed by 5 bases and the J gene end by 3 bases; junction bases not matched to a gene: 10. The CDR3 length is 15 residues.

The J gene is TRBJ1-1, the V gene TRBV30; 10 bases line up with TRBD1. Germline CDR1 reads GTSNPN; CDR2 reads SVGIG (reference sequence). Trimming removed 8 bases from V and 1 base from J; junction bases left unmatched: 4. This CDR3 spans 13 amino acids. CDR3 nucleotides: TGTGCCGGAGACAGGGGGCAGAACACTGAAGCTTTCTTT. Translation gives CAGDRGQNTEAFF. The whole variable domain, remainder taken from reference TRBV30 and TRBJ1-1, is SQTIHQWPATLVQPVGSPLSLECTVEGTSNPNLYWYRQAAGRGLQLLFYSVGIGQISSEVPQNLSASRPQDRQFILSSKKLLLSDSGFYLCAGDRGQNTEAFFGQGTRLTVV.

V is TRBV4-2 and J is TRBJ1-4, with 9 bases fitting TRBD1. J was trimmed by 5 bases and V by 4 bases; bases with no gene match: 14. The CDR3 has 18 residues. Germline V lookup: CDR1 LGHNA, CDR2 YNFKEQ. Written as DNA, the CDR3 is TGTGCCAGCAGCCGACTACCGGGACAGGGAGATCACAATGAAAAACTGTTTTTT. It specifies CASSRLPGQGDHNEKLFF.

V and J are TRBV5-6 and TRBJ2-1, with 7 bases that match TRBD2. Trimming removed 4 bases from V and 1 base from J; junction bases left unmatched: 8. There are 16 residues in the CDR3. CDR1 SGHDT and CDR2 YYEEEE come from the germline V gene. CDR3 in DNA: TGTGCCAGCAGCATAGCCGGGACTATATCCTACAATGAGCAGTTCTTC. It translates to CASSIAGTISYNEQFF.

V is TRBV30 and J is TRBJ2-5, with D hard to call. Germline assignment: CDR1 GTSNPN and CDR2 SVGIG (reference sequence). The V gene lost 0 bases and the J gene lost 2 bases, with 4 bases spanning the gap. The CDR3 length is 12 residues. The CDR3 sequence: CAWSVLQETQYF. The CDR3 DNA sequence: TGTGCCTGGAGTGTACTACAAGAGACCCAGTACTTC.

The chain employs TRBV5-1 and TRBJ2-1; 13 nucleotides agree with TRBD2. The CDR3 contains 17 residues. J gave up 0 bases and V 4 bases, and 4 bases lay outside the gene matches. From germline, CDR1 is SGHRS and CDR2 YFSETQ. For the CDR3, the DNA is TGCGCCAGCAGCCCCTGGACTAGCGGGAGCTCCTACAATGAGCAGTTCTTC. Translation: CASSPWTSGSSYNEQFF. Drawing the rest from reference TRBV5-1 and TRBJ2-1, the complete variable domain is KAGVTQTPRYLIKTRGQQVTLSCSPISGHRSVSWYQQTPGQGLQFLFEYFSETQRNKGNFPGRFSGRQFSNSRSEMNVSTLELGDSALYLCASSPWTSGSSYNEQFFGPGTRLTVL.